This section outlines one TCR beta chain sequence together with its context. Its antigen is currently unknown. The donor population consisted of healthy HIV-negative adults with no recent acute infections or vaccinations. The donors were all Caucasian adults (living in Nashville, Tennessee). Sequencing was performed with immunoSEQ multiplex PCR; in TCRdb, only in-frame clones are kept and a portion is missing. The sample records hundreds of thousands of clones, about two thirds being singletons. The data are from a study of shared clonotypes between healthy human individuals. Points from the study as a whole: Across a handful of donors, naive CD4 shared roughly 5.1%, naive CD8 about 3.2%, memory CD4 roughly 2.4%, memory CD8 approximately 0.4%. Sampling covered nothing but blood. Tissue TCR repertoires likely differ from those found in blood.

The source is a woman aged 30 to 39 in good health. Sequences were obtained from memory CD4+ T cells sorted from blood. Subset of the sample: CD45RA-negative fraction.

CDR3 DNA: TGTGCCAGCAGGCTAGCGCCCGCTGTCCTCGGGCGGGACACTGAAGCTTTCTTT. The encoded protein is CASRLAPAVLGRDTEAFF. V gene TRBV7-8 combines with J gene TRBJ1-1; D unclear. Germline CDR1 SGHVS, CDR2 FQNEAQ. The V end lost 6 bases, the J end lost 3 bases, and 26 bases lay between the germline ends. The CDR3 totals 18 residues.